The present entry profiles one T cell receptor beta chain with its context. No cognate antigen has been identified for it. Base qualities are missing; no much larger clone stands one base away. Other DNA sequences in this specimen translate into the identical CDR3. V and J are truncated by 3 bases and 1 base respectively, leaving an intervening sequence of 9 bases. The germline V gene encodes CDR1 MNHEY and CDR2 SMNVEV (reference sequence). The CDR3 sequence holds 14 residues, the cysteine and phenylalanine included. The only DNA kept is the CDR3, 42 bases in frame from the first base. This sample is drawn from a study of shared clonotypes between healthy human individuals (TCRdb year 2020). Background for the entire study: The cohort comprised a couple of women and a few men aged 18 to 49 years. For each donor, CD4 naive and CD4 memory were each run on three plates, CD8 naive on two plates, and CD8 memory on one plate. The study deeply sequenced blood TCR repertoires of about 5 healthy adults to estimate repertoire size and the extent of clonotype sharing between individuals. To increase sequencing depth and limit assay-specific biases, TCR repertoire library preparation and sequencing were carried out by different laboratories using diverse techniques. Each donor's leukapheresis produced roughly between roughly 0.85 and 10 billion PBMCs. Overall results and qualifications from the work: Across a handful of donors, 4.5% to 6.5% of naive CD4, roughly 3.5% of naive CD8, 2% to 2.5% of memory CD4, and 0.4% of memory CD8 clonotypes were shared. Larger estimated clonotype richness was generally found for naive subsets than for memory subsets. Rarefaction of sorted-subset datasets indicated incomplete sequencing despite the large sequencing depth. Sampling was restricted to blood, and TCR repertoires in tissue are likely to differ from TCR repertoires in blood. The genetic and exposure-history diversity represented was limited by the small number of donors. Based on pairwise subsampling, the degree of clonotype sharing among donors was expected to be affected by sequencing depth. Clonotypes shared by all four sorted-subset donors showed higher generation probabilities than non-shared clonotypes.

Using the deep immunoSEQ assay, multiplex PCR amplified TCR CDR3 regions from genomic DNA. Extracted genomic DNA from each cell subset was spread evenly across all wells of several immunoSEQ 96-well plates, with each plate serving as a replicate. For sorted subsets, each replicate PCR was loaded with approximately 200 ng genomic DNA, equivalent to about 30,000 T cell genomes. Purified libraries were measured with a Qubit 3.0 fluorometer, size-checked on a Bioanalyzer 2100, and measured again with the KAPA Library Quantification kit. Each immunoSEQ 96-well plate was sequenced on its own single-read 150-cycle Illumina NextSeq 550 flow cell. The original pipeline was this. Because the immunoSEQ output included only junctional sequences and no quality scores, the filtering could not be the same as the filtering used for full-length reads. To assign V/J genes and CDR3, sequences were annotated against IMGT germline references using PyIR, a Python wrapper for IgBLAST v1.9. Reads with weak V/J assignments (E-value above 1e-6), missing CDR3, stop codons, out-of-frame junctions, or ambiguous translated residues were removed. A V3J clonotype was defined by an identical inferred V gene, J gene, and CDR3 amino acid sequence. To compute the percentage overlap between repertoires, the number of shared unique clonotypes was divided by the size of the smaller repertoire. Three approaches were used to assess repertoire richness: RTK rarefaction, the Chao1 estimator, and Recon v2.1 estimates of unobserved clonotypes. OLGA was used to compute generation probabilities for all TCRbeta clonotypes that the gDNA method yielded from a few donors. TCRdb stores this immuneACCESS table with in-frame sequences only. Part of the clones is absent; in the studies checked, under half of the shortfall reflects unresolved V genes, and no reason is known for the rest. V, J and clone size are taken as reported in that table, and D and trimming were inferred from the DNA itself. The sample yields about 2.3 million clones; approximately 95% were counted once. About 0.39% of the sample is held by the ten biggest clonotypes.

Healthy HIV-negative adults with no recently reported acute infections or vaccinations were included as donors. All donors were Caucasian adults living in Nashville, Tennessee, USA. Magnetic negative selection was used to enrich CD4+ T cells, after which naive cells were positively selected on CD45RA and the negative fraction became the memory subset. After blood collection by leukapheresis, PBMCs were isolated using Ficoll-Histopaque density gradient centrifugation and then cryopreserved in the vapor phase of liquid nitrogen. Analytical flow cytometry was used to check the purity and quantity of every magnetically sorted T cell population. Each sorted fraction had its genomic DNA isolated and then quantified by UV absorbance on a Nanodrop 2000c.

The receptor chain draws on TRBV27 and TRBJ1-1, with no reliable assignment of the D segment. The sample was naive CD4+ T cells from PBMCs. This sample's cell subset or site label indicates: CD45RA+ positively selected. This receptor was taken from a man aged 18 to 35 in good health. Some clones in this sample may be carry-over from other donors' samples. This receptor has the CDR3 CASSLIRGNTEAFF. The base sequence is TGTGCCAGCAGTTTGATTCGGGGGAACACTGAAGCTTTCTTT.